This T cell receptor beta chain was identified during a study of T cells in Graves' hyperthyroidism and ophthalmopathy. Points from the study as a whole: The model made its ophthalmopathy prediction, and onset followed a median approximately six months later. In the blood, most expanded thyroid clonotypes above 0.001 appeared as well.

Amplified TCR beta CDR3 regions derived from RNA transcripts. The primer set for the first-round RT-PCR of the TCR CDR3 was HTBI. TCRdb processed the multiplex PCR reads anew with MiXCR; each CDR3 protein has one entry. The sample carries 350,000 to 450,000 distinct CDR3 sequences, more than 11% recorded once. Germline CDR1 and CDR2: SQVTM and ANQGSEA. This CDR3 comprises 16 residues. The ends were cut back, 0 bases at V and 0 bases at J, with 14 bases in the middle. This clonotype was picked up many times. No antigen is known for it. The chain uses TRBV29-1 and TRBJ2-5, with D perhaps matching TRBD1 (5 bases). This TCR was sampled from a woman aged 55-70 years with Graves' hyperthyroidism. Input material: blood. The CDR3 is CSVEEHDSWYQETQYF. In nucleotides, the CDR3 is TGCAGCGTTGAAGAACACGACAGTTGGTACCAAGAGACCCAGTACTTC.